What follows are 5 T cell receptor beta chains derived from one specimen sequenced in a study of neurological immune-mediated disorders. TCRdb called the 5' RACE reads again in MiXCR, with one record for every CDR3 protein. The data show some 50,000 distinct CDR3 sequences, over 20% seen once. Sequencing input: PBMCs. The source is a woman between 65 and 79 years old in good health.

This clonotype is labeled medium-sized. The V gene is TRBV20-1, the J gene TRBJ1-3, with D perhaps TRBD1 (5 bases). V was pared by 0 bases and J by 6 bases, with 12 bases between. The CDR3 totals 14 residues. Germline CDR1 and CDR2: DFQATT and SNEGSKA (reference sequence). CDR3 residues: CSARDRRGPNTIYF. CDR3 DNA: TGCAGTGCTAGAGATCGGAGGGGCCCAAACACCATATATTTT.

The chain recombines TRBV6-5 with TRBJ2-4; 10 bases align to TRBD1. V lost 0 bases, J lost 6 bases, and 2 bases stayed unmatched. The CDR3 is 15 residues long. Germline CDR1 is MNHEY and CDR2 is SVGAGI. CDR3 DNA sequence: TGTGCCAGCAGTTACTCGAGGGACAGGGGAAACATTCAGTACTTC. It is translated as CASSYSRDRGNIQYF.

This chain uses TRBV6-5 with TRBJ1-5; 9 bases match TRBD1. Germline loops: CDR1 MNHEY, CDR2 SVGAGI. This CDR3 region has 15 residues. Trimming took 4 bases from V and 8 from J; bases not matched to a gene: 9. In DNA, the CDR3 is TGTGCCAGCAGTTTCTCACAGGGGGCGGTCAAGCCCCAGCATTTT. Translated, it gives CASSFSQGAVKPQHF.

This clonotype was recorded many times. The chain joins TRBV20-1 to TRBJ2-5; D is possibly TRBD1 (5 bases). The germline V gene has CDR1 DFQATT and CDR2 SNEGSKA (reference sequence). This CDR3 has 14 amino acids. The V end was cut by 0 bases, the J end by 2 bases, with 10 bases between. The CDR3 DNA reads as TGCAGTGCTAGAGATCTACAGGCACAAGAGACCCAGTACTTC. Amino acid sequence: CSARDLQAQETQYF.

Ten or more counts support this clonotype. CDR3 amino acids: CASSLELAGATDTQYF. CDR3 coding DNA: TGTGCCAGCAGCTTAGAGCTAGCGGGAGCAACAGATACGCAGTATTTT. This chain links TRBV7-8 with TRBJ2-3; 10 nucleotides match TRBD2. Germline assignment: CDR1 SGHVS and CDR2 FQNEAQ. This CDR3 comprises 16 residues. Trimming took 1 base from V and 3 from J; bases not matched to a gene: 4.